The table lists the clone carrying this T cell receptor (beta chain) with a few counts. It was unfractionated whole blood from which total RNA was extracted. These data belong to a study of human T cells and chemical hapten exposure. This CDR3 has 18 residues. In germline, CDR1 is MNHNS, CDR2 SASEGT. Unmatched junction bases numbered 13, after V lost 6 bases and J lost 3 bases. Individual cDNA molecules had unique molecular identifiers attached to them by the library. TCRdb passed the 5' RACE reads through MiXCR, listing each CDR3 protein once. Found here are about 140,000 distinct CDR3 sequences, roughly 4% of them singletons; the top ten hold over 1.1%.

This clonotype originated in a female donor in good health. The chain employs TRBV6-1 and TRBJ2-5, with 13 bases identical to TRBD2. The CDR3 sequence is CASRTSGGLYTVKETQYF. CDR3 coding DNA: TGTGCCAGCAGGACTAGCGGGGGGCTATACACTGTAAAAGAGACCCAGTACTTC.